This TCR beta chain derives from a study of blood T cell repertoires in COVID-19. The overall study: Sites across the United States, Italy and Spain contributed samples from acute and convalescent COVID-19.

This clone has more than one count but fewer than ten. The repertoire was sequenced with immunoSEQ multiplex PCR; TCRdb's copy has only in-frame clones and lacks some. This sample has roughly 23,000 clones, with about 92% found just once. Germline V gene lookup returns CDR1 KGHSH and CDR2 LQKENI. Trimming cost V 0 bases and J 1 base, with 19 bases left between them. CDR3 length: 19 residues. The sequenced sample consisted of peripheral blood. This sequence joins TRBV18 and TRBJ2-4, with D uncertain. The receptor comes from a man between 65 and 80 years old with acute or convalescent COVID-19. CDR3 sequence: CASSPPNINADSAKNIQYF. In DNA form, the CDR3 reads TGTGCCAGCTCACCACCAAATATTAACGCGGATTCGGCCAAAAACATTCAGTACTTC.